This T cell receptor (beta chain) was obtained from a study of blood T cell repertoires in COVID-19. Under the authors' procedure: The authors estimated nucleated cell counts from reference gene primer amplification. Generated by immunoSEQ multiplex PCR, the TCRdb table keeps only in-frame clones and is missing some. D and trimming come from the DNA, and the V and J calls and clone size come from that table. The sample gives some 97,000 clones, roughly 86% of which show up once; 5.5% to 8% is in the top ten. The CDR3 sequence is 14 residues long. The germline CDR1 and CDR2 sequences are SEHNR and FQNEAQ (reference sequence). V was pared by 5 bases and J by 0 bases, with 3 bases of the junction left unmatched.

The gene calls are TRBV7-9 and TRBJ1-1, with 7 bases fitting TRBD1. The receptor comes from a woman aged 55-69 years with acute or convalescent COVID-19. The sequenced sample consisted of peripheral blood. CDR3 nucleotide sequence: TGTGCCAGCAGCATTGGACAGGTGAACACTGAAGCTTTCTTT. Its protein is CASSIGQVNTEAFF.